The entry below describes one T cell receptor beta chain. Its matching antigen is unknown. This sample is drawn from a study of T cell responses to AZD1222 COVID-19 vaccine. The CDR3 is 13 residues long. The V gene's germline CDR1 is SEHNR and CDR2 FQNEAQ (reference sequence). V lost 5 bases and J 4 bases, leaving 9 bases between the germline ends. Profiling relied on immunoSEQ multiplex PCR, and the TCRdb table lists in-frame clones only, not all of them. The table includes about 70,000 clones, around 90% detected once. Points from the study as a whole: Sampling captured repertoires only after the peak T cell response. Dominant CD4 TCR responses targeted spike regions 160-218 and 743-854. A mostly white British donor set with more females was recruited, and clonal diversity was possibly underestimated.

The sequence was obtained from an adult who received the AZD1222 COVID-19 vaccine. Material: peripheral blood, obtained 28 days after the second AZD1222 dose. The V call is TRBV7-9, the J call TRBJ2-1; no definite D call. CDR3 residues: CASSPDGYNEQFF. CDR3 DNA: TGTGCCAGCAGCCCCGACGGTTACAATGAGCAGTTCTTC. Full variable domain (missing parts from reference TRBV7-9 and TRBJ2-1): DTGVSQNPRHKITKRGQNVTFRCDPISEHNRLYWYRQTLGQGPEFLTYFQNEAQLEKSRLLSDRFSAERPKGSFSTLEIQRTEQGDSAMYLCASSPDGYNEQFFGPGTRLTVL.